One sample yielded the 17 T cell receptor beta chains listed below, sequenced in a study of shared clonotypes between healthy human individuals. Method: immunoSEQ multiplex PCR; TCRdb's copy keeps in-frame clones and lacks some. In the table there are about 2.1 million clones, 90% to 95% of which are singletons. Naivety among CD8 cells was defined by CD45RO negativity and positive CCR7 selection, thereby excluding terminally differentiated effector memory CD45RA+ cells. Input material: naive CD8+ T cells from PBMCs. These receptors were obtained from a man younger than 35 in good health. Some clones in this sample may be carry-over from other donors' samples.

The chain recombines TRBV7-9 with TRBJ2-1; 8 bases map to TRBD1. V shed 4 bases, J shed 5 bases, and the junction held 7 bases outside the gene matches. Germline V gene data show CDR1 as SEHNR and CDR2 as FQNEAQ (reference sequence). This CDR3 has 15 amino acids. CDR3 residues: CASSSPGGAHNEQFF. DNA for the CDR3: TGTGCCAGCAGCTCCCCAGGGGGCGCTCACAATGAGCAGTTCTTC.

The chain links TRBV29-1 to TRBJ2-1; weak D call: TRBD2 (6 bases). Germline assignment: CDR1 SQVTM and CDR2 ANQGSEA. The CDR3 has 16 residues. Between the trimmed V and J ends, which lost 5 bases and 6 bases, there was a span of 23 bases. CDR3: CSVQGGPGPRPNEQFF. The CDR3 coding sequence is TGCAGCGTTCAGGGAGGACCCGGCCCTCGACCCAATGAGCAGTTCTTC.

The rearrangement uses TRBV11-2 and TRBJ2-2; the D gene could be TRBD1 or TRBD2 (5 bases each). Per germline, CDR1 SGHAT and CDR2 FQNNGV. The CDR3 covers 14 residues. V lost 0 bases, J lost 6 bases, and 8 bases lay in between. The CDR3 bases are TGTGCCAGCAGCTTAGATAGGGGAGCCGGGGAGCTGTTTTTT. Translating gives CASSLDRGAGELFF.

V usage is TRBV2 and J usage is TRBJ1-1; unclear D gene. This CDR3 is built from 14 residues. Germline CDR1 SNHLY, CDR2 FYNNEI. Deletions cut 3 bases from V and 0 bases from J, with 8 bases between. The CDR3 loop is CASSERIMNTEAFF. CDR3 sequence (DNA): TGTGCCAGCAGTGAGCGGATAATGAACACTGAAGCTTTCTTT.

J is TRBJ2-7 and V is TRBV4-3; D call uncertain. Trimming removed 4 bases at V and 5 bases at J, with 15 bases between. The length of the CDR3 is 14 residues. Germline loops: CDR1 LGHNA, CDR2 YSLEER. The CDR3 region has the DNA TGCGCCAGCAGCCGGGCGACGGGCCTAGACGAGCAGTACTTC. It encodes CASSRATGLDEQYF.

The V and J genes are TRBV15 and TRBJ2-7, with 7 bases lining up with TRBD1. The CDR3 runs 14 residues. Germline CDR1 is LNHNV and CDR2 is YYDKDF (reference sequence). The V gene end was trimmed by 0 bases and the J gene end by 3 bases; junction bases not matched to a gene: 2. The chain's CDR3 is CATSRDAGGYEQYF. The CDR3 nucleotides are TGTGCCACCAGCAGAGATGCAGGGGGCTACGAGCAGTACTTC.

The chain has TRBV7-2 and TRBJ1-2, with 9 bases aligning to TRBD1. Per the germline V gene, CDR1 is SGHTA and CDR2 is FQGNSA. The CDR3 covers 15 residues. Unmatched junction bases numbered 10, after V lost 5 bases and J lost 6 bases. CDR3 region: CASSLTGGAVNGYTF. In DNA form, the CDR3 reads TGTGCCAGCAGCCTCACAGGGGGCGCGGTAAATGGCTACACCTTC.

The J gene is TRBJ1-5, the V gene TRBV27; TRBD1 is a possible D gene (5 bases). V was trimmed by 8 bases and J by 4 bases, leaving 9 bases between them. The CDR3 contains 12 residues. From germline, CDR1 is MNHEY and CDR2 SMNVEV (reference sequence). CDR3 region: CASGDYNQPQHF. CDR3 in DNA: TGTGCCAGCGGGGACTATAATCAGCCCCAGCATTTT.

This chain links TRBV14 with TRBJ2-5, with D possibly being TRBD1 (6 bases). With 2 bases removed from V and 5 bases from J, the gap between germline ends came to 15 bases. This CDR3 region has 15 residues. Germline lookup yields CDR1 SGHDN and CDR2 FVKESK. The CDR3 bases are TGTGCCAGCAGCCAATTAAGGCAGGGGTATGAGACCCAGTACTTC. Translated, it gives CASSQLRQGYETQYF.

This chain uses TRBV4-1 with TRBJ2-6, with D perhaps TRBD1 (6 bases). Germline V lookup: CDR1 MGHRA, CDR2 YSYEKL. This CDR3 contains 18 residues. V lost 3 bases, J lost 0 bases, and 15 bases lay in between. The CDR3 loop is CASSHLDSVVSGANVLTF. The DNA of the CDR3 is TGCGCCAGCAGCCACCTGGACAGCGTCGTCTCTGGGGCCAACGTCCTGACTTTC.

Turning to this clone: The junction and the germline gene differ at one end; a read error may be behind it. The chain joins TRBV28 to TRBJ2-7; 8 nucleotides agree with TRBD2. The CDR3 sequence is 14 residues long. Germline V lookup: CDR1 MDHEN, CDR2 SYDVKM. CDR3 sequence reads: CAGSLAGGTYEQYF. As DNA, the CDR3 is TGTGCCGGCAGTTTGGCGGGGGGCACCTACGAGCAGTACTTC.

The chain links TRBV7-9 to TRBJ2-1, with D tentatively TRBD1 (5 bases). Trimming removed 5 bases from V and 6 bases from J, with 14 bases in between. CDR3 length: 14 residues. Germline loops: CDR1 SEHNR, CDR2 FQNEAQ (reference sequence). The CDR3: CASSPPSGFNEQFF. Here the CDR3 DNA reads TGTGCCAGCAGCCCACCTTCAGGGTTCAATGAGCAGTTCTTC.

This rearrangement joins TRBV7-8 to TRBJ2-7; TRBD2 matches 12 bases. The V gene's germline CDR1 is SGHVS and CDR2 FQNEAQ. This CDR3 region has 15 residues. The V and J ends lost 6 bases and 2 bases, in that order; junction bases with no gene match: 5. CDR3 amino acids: CASSTGLAGPYEQYF. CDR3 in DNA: TGTGCCAGCAGTACGGGACTAGCGGGTCCCTACGAGCAGTACTTC.

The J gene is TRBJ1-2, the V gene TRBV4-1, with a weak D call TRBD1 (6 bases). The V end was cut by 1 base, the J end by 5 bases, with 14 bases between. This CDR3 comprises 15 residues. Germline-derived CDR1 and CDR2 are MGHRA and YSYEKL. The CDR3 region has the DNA TGCGCCAGCAGCCAAGCCGGGGAGGGGGGTTATGGCTACACCTTC. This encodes CASSQAGEGGYGYTF.

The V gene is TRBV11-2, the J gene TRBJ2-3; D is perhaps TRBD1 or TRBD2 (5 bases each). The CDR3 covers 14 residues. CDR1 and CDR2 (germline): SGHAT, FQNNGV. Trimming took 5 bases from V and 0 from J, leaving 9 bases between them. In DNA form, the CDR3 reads TGTGCCAGCAGCCACCGGGACAGCACAGATACGCAGTATTTT. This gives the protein CASSHRDSTDTQYF.

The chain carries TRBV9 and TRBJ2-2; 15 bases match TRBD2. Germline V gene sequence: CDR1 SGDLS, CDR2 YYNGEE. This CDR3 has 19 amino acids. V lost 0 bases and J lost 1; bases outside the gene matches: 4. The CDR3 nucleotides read TGTGCCAGCAGCGTAGACAGGACTAGCGGGAGGGTGAACACCGGGGAGCTGTTTTTT. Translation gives CASSVDRTSGRVNTGELFF.

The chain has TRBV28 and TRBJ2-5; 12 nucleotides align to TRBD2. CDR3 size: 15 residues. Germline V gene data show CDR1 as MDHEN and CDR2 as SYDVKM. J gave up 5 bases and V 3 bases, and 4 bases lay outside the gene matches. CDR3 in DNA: TGTGCCAGCAGTTTGACTAGCGGGAGTATGGAGACCCAGTACTTC. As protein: CASSLTSGSMETQYF.